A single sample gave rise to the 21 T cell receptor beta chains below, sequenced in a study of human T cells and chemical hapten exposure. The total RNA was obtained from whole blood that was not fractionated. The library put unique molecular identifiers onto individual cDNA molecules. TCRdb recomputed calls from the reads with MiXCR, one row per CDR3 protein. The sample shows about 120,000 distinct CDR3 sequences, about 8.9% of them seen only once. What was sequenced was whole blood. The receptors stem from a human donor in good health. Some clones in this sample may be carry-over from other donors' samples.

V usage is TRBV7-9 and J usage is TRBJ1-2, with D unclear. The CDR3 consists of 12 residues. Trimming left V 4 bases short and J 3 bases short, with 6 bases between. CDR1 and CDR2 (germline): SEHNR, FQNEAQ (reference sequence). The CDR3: CASSSEDYGYTF. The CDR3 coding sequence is TGTGCCAGCAGCTCGGAGGACTATGGCTACACCTTC.

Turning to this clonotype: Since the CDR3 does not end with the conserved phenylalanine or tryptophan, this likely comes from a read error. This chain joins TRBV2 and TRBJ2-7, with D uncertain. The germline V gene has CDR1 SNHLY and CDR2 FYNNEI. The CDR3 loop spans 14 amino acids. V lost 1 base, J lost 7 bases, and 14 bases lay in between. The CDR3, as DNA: TGTGCCAGCAGTGAAGATTGGCAAGAGCAGGAGCAGTACCTC. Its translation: CASSEDWQEQEQYL.

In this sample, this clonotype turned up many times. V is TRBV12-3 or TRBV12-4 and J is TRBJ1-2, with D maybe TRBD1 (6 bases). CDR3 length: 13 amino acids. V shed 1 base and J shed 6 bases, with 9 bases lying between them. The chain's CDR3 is CASSLVGTNGYTF. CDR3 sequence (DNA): TGTGCCAGCAGTTTAGTGGGGACAAATGGCTACACCTTC.

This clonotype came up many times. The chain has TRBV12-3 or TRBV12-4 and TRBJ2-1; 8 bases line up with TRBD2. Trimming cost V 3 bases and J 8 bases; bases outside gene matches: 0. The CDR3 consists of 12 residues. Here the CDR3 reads CASSLRGDEQFF. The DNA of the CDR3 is TGTGCCAGCAGTTTGCGGGGGGATGAGCAGTTCTTC.

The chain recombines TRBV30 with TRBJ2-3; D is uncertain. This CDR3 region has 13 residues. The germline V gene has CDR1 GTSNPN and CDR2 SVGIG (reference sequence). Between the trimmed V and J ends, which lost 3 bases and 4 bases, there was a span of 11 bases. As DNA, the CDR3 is TGTGCCTGGAGAGGTGACACCCCAGATACGCAGTATTTT. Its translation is CAWRGDTPDTQYF.

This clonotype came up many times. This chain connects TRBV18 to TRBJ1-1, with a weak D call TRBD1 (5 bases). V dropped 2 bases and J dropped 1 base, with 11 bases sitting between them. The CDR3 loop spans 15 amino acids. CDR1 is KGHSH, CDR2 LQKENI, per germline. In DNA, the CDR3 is TGTGCCAGCTCACCAACGAAACAGGCGAACACTGAAGCTTTCTTT. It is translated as CASSPTKQANTEAFF. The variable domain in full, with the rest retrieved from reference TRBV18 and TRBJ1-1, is NAGVMQNPRHLVRRRGQEARLRCSPMKGHSHVYWYRQLPEEGLKFMVYLQKENIIDESGMPKERFSAEFPKEGPSILRIQQVVRGDSAAYFCASSPTKQANTEAFFGQGTRLTVV.

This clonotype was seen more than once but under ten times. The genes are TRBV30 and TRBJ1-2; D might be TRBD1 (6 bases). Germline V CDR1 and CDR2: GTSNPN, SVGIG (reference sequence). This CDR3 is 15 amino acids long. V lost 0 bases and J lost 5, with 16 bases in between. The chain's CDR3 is CAWSVISGADYGYTF. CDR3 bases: TGTGCCTGGAGTGTTATTTCGGGGGCAGATTATGGCTACACCTTC.

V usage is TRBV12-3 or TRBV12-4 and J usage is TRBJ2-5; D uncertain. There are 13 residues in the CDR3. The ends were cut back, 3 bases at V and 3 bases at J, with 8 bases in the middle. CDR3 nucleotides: TGTGCCAGCAGTTTCGGTACAAAAGAGACCCAGTACTTC. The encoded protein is CASSFGTKETQYF.

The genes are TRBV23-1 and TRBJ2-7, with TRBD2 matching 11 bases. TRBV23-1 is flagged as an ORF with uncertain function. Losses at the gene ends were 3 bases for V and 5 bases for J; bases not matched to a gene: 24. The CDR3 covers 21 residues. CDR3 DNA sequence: TGCGCCAGCAGTCATCGTTTTTGGGGCCGCCCGTTAGCGGGAGGGCCCCACGAGCAGTACTTC. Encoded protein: CASSHRFWGRPLAGGPHEQYF.

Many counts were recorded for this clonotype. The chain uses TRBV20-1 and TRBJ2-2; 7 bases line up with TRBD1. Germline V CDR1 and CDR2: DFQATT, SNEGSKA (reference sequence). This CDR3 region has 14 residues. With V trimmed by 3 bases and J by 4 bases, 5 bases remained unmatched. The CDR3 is CSARPRQGTGELFF. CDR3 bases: TGCAGTGCTAGGCCGAGACAGGGCACCGGGGAGCTGTTTTTT.

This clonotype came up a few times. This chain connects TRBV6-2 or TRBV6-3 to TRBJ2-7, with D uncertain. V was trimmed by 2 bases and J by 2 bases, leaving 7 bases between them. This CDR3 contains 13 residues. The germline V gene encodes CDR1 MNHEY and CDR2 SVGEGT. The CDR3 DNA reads TGTGCCAGCAGTTACCTTCGAGCCTACGAGCAGTACTTC. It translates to CASSYLRAYEQYF.

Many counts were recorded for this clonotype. In DNA, the CDR3 is TGTGCCAGCAGCTCACAACTAGCGGGAAACCACGAGCAGTACTTC. Amino acid sequence: CASSSQLAGNHEQYF. This rearrangement joins TRBV7-9 to TRBJ2-7; 10 bases match TRBD2. J was trimmed by 5 bases and V by 4 bases; bases with no gene match: 8. This CDR3 spans 15 amino acids. Germline V gene data show CDR1 as SEHNR and CDR2 as FQNEAQ (reference sequence).

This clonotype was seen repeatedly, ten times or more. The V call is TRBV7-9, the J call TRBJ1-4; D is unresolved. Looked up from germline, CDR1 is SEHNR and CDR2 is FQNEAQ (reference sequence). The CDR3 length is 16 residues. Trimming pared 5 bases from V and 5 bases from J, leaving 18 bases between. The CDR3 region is CASSPGHIFRNEKLFF. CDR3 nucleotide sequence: TGTGCCAGCAGCCCTGGGCACATTTTTAGGAATGAAAAACTGTTTTTT.

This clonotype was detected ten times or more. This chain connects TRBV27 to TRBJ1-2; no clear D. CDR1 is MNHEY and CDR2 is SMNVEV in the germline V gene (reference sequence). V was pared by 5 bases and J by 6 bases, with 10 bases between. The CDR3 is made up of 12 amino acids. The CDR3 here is CASSGNNDGYTF. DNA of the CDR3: TGTGCCAGCAGTGGAAATAATGATGGCTACACCTTC.

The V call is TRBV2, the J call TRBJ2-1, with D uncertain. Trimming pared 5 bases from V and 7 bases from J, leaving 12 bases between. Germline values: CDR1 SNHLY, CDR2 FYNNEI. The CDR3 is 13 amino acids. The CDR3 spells CASSSVRINEQFF. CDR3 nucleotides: TGTGCCAGCAGTAGCGTTAGGATTAATGAGCAGTTCTTC.

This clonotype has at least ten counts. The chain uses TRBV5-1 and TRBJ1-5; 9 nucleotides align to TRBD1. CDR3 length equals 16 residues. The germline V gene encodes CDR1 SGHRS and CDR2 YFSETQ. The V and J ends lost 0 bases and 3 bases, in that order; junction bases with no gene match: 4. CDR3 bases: TGCGCCAGCAGCTTGGGAGGGACAGGGTTCAATCAGCCCCAGCATTTT. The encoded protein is CASSLGGTGFNQPQHF. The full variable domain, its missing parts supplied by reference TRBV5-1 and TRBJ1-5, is KAGVTQTPRYLIKTRGQQVTLSCSPISGHRSVSWYQQTPGQGLQFLFEYFSETQRNKGNFPGRFSGRQFSNSRSEMNVSTLELGDSALYLCASSLGGTGFNQPQHFGDGTRLSIL.

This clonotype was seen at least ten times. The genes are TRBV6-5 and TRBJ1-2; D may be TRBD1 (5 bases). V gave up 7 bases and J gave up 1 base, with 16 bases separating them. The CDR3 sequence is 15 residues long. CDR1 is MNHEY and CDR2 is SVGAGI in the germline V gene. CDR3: CASKLGDGINYGYTF. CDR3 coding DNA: TGTGCCAGCAAGTTAGGGGATGGTATTAACTATGGCTACACCTTC.

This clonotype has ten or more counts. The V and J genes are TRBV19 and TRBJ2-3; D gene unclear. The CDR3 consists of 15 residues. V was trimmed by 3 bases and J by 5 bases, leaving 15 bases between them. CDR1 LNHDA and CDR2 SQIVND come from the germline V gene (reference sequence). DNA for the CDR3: TGTGCCAGTAGTATCGAGACGTATACGGGAGATACGCAGTATTTT. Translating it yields CASSIETYTGDTQYF. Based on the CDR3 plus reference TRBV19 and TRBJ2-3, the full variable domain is DGGITQSPKYLFRKEGQNVTLSCEQNLNHDAMYWYRQDPGQGLRLIYYSQIVNDFQKGDIAEGYSVSREKKESFPLTVTSAQKNPTAFYLCASSIETYTGDTQYFGPGTRLTVL.

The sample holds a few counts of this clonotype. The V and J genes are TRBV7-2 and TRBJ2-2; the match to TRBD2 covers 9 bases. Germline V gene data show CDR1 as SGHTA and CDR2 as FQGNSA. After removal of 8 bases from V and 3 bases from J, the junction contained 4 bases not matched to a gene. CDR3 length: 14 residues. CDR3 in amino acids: CASGLARDTGELFF. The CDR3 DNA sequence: TGTGCCAGCGGACTAGCGAGGGACACCGGGGAGCTGTTTTTT.

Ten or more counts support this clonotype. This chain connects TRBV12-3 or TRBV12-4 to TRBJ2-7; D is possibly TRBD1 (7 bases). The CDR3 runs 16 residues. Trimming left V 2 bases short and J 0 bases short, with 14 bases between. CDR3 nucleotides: TGTGCCAGCAGTTTATCGTCCAGGGGGGCCTCCTACGAGCAGTACTTC. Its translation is CASSLSSRGASYEQYF.

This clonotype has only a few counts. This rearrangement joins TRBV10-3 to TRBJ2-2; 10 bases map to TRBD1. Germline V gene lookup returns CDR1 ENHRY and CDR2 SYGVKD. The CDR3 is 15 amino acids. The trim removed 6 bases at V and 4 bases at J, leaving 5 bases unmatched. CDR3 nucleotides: TGTGCCATCAGACCGGGACAGGGGAGCACCGGGGAGCTGTTTTTT. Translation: CAIRPGQGSTGELFF.